The following is a TCR beta chain sequence with its context. Antigen unknown. This specimen comes from a study of cytomegalovirus exposure and HLA in healthy donors. The method was immunoSEQ multiplex PCR; TCRdb's version includes in-frame clones alone and lacks a portion of them. Of roughly 100,000 clones listed, less than 95% are singletons. Germline V gives CDR1 MGHRA, CDR2 YSYEKL. Between the trimmed V and J ends, which lost 1 base and 6 bases, there was a span of 13 bases. This CDR3 contains 14 residues. Study findings and constraints: Specificity for CMV antigens was confirmed in vitro for a few of the CMV-associated chains.

The sequenced sample consisted of PBMCs. This TCR derives from a woman between 18 and 29 years old in good health and CMV-seronegative. The chain combines TRBV4-1 with TRBJ2-7; tentatively, D is TRBD2 (6 bases). CDR3 sequence: CASSQVGGEREQYF. CDR3 DNA sequence: TGCGCCAGCAGCCAAGTTGGCGGGGAACGCGAGCAGTACTTC.